These 11 T cell receptor beta chains originate from one sample sequenced in a study of blood T cells in healthy people across ages. Alongside a J-beta primer mix, a sample-barcoded 5' primer served in a second PCR lasting roughly 7 to 11 cycles. MiXCR was run by TCRdb on the 5' RACE reads, yielding one entry per CDR3 protein. The data hold roughly 1.4 million distinct CDR3 sequences, with approximately 59% observed a single time. Sequences were obtained from blood. These receptors were obtained from a man younger than 35 in good health.

The chain employs TRBV11-2 and TRBJ2-5, with a tentative D call TRBD2 (5 bases). The CDR3 is 15 residues long. Germline V gene data show CDR1 as SGHAT and CDR2 as FQNNGV. The ends were cut back, 7 bases at V and 4 bases at J, with 19 bases in the middle. The CDR3 spells CASTGAPGWGETQYF. CDR3 nucleotides: TGTGCCAGCACCGGTGCGCCGGGATGGGGAGAGACCCAGTACTTC.

With respect to this clonotype: The junction departs from germline at one end; a sequencing error may be responsible. The rearrangement joins TRBV27 to TRBJ2-3; D is unresolved. CDR1 MNHEY and CDR2 SMNVEV come from the germline V gene (reference sequence). This CDR3 spans 14 amino acids. The CDR3 sequence: CAGSFSAARRTQYF. As DNA, the CDR3 is TGTGCCGGCAGTTTCAGTGCGGCCCGAAGGACGCAGTATTTT.

The sample holds a few counts of this clonotype. J is TRBJ2-2 and V is TRBV6-6; tentatively, D is TRBD2 (5 bases). Trimming took off 2 bases at V and 6 bases at J, with 7 bases between the two ends. Germline CDR1 and CDR2: MNHNY and SVGAGI (reference sequence). The CDR3 is made up of 13 amino acids. This CDR3 is CASSYPRAGELFF. CDR3 in DNA: TGTGCCAGCAGTTACCCGCGGGCCGGGGAGCTGTTTTTT.

The gene calls are TRBV12-3 or TRBV12-4 and TRBJ2-5; perhaps TRBD1 as D (6 bases). The CDR3 has 12 amino acids. Trimming took off 2 bases at V and 7 bases at J, with 8 bases between the two ends. The DNA for the CDR3 is TGTGCCAGCAGTTTAAGGGGGAGGACCCAGTACTTC. This encodes CASSLRGRTQYF.

This chain uses TRBV27 with TRBJ2-1; 7 bases fit TRBD1. The germline V gene has CDR1 MNHEY and CDR2 SMNVEV (reference sequence). CDR3 length: 17 residues. V trimming: 8 bases; J trimming: 7 bases; junction bases outside the gene matches: 20. The DNA of the CDR3 is TGTGCCAGCTCGAACGCAAAGGCAACAGGGGTTGGGAATGAGCAGTTCTTC. Translated, it gives CASSNAKATGVGNEQFF.

The chain joins TRBV20-1 to TRBJ1-6, with D maybe TRBD1 (5 bases). V was pared by 3 bases and J by 0 bases, with 18 bases between. Per germline, CDR1 DFQATT and CDR2 SNEGSKA (reference sequence). This CDR3 contains 18 residues. The CDR3 spells CSASVVMQGSSYNSPLHF. The CDR3 region has the DNA TGCAGTGCTAGCGTTGTAATGCAGGGTAGCTCCTATAATTCACCCCTCCACTTT.

The chain uses TRBV14 and TRBJ2-7, with a tentative D call TRBD1 (6 bases). Germline CDR1 is SGHDN and CDR2 is FVKESK. This CDR3 has 14 amino acids. With 2 bases removed from V and 9 bases from J, the gap between germline ends came to 17 bases. CDR3 DNA: TGTGCCAGCAGCCAACCAAAGGACAGCTGGGTGCAGTACTTC. Translated, it gives CASSQPKDSWVQYF.

This clonotype turned up a few times. This rearrangement joins TRBV9 to TRBJ1-5; no clear D. This CDR3 is 14 amino acids long. Germline V gene data show CDR1 as SGDLS and CDR2 as YYNGEE. V was shortened by 0 bases and J by 2 bases, with 6 bases between the two germline ends. CDR3 bases: TGTGCCAGCAGCGTAGGGGTTGGCAATCAGCCCCAGCATTTT. Residues: CASSVGVGNQPQHF.

Turning to this clonotype: At one of its ends the junction is not consistent with the germline gene, which may arise from a read error. The chain has TRBV29-1 and TRBJ1-2, with a tentative D call TRBD1 (6 bases). Germline CDR1 is SQVTM and CDR2 is ANQGSEA. The CDR3 loop spans 14 amino acids. The CDR3 reads CCVGGGQPHSAPTF. DNA of the CDR3: TGCTGCGTTGGTGGAGGACAGCCCCATAGCGCGCCCACCTTC.

This chain links TRBV5-1 with TRBJ2-3, with 8 bases aligning to TRBD2. J lost 2 bases, V lost 4 bases, and 9 bases had no gene match. This CDR3 comprises 16 residues. Germline lookup yields CDR1 SGHRS and CDR2 YFSETQ. The CDR3, as DNA: TGCGCCAGCAGCCCCCGGGAGGGCCACCACACAGATACGCAGTATTTT. Translated, it gives CASSPREGHHTDTQYF.

This chain links TRBV7-2 with TRBJ1-2; no definite D call. Germline V gene sequence: CDR1 SGHTA, CDR2 FQGNSA. Trimming pared 5 bases from V and 13 bases from J, leaving 14 bases between. This CDR3 has 11 residues. The CDR3 bases are TGTGCCAGCAGCGGGCGTGGGCTCACCACCTTC. Its protein is CASSGRGLTTF.